This TCR beta chain comes out of a study of blood T cell repertoires in COVID-19. J was trimmed by 4 bases and V by 8 bases; bases with no gene match: 10. CDR1 is SGHRS and CDR2 is YFSETQ in the germline V gene. This CDR3 is built from 14 residues. The protocol was immunoSEQ multiplex PCR, while the TCRdb copy is restricted to in-frame clones and leaves out a portion. The sample includes roughly 200,000 clones, around 90% seen only once; the top ten take 10%. The clonotype originates from a man aged 18 to 29 with acute COVID-19. Specimen: PBMCs or T cells enriched from blood (not recorded which). V is TRBV5-1 and J is TRBJ2-7, with 9 bases fitting TRBD1. The CDR3 here is CASGTGRASYEQYF. CDR3 DNA: TGCGCCAGTGGGACAGGGAGGGCATCTTACGAGCAGTACTTC.